This T cell receptor (beta chain) comes out of a study of memory CD4+ T cells and cytomegalovirus serostatus. Background on the study: Of the healthy Belgian adults, 9 or 10 were CMV seropositive and 24 seronegative.

As for this clone: The antigen is not known.

Notes on the study in general: Of approximately 150 reported CMV TCRbeta sequences, 67 were found in memory CD4+ repertoires. CMV serostatus prediction reached median AUC around 0.94, or 0.89 with US-trained model.

CDR3 size: 12 residues. Germline V gives CDR1 SGHTA, CDR2 FQGNSA. The V gene lost 2 bases and the J gene lost 7 bases, with 9 bases spanning the gap. Single viable CD3+CD4+CD8-CD45RO+ cells were sorted as the memory CD4+ T cells. Profiling relied on immunoSEQ multiplex PCR, and the TCRdb table lists in-frame clones only, not all of them. The table includes 35,000 to 45,000 clones, around 84% detected once. The chain is built from TRBV7-2 and TRBJ2-7, with D hard to call. Material for sequencing was memory CD4+ T cells from blood. This clonotype was obtained from an adult in good health and CMV-seronegative. The CDR3 here is CASSLPPGEQYF. CDR3 nucleotide sequence: TGTGCCAGCAGCTTACCCCCCGGAGAGCAGTACTTC.